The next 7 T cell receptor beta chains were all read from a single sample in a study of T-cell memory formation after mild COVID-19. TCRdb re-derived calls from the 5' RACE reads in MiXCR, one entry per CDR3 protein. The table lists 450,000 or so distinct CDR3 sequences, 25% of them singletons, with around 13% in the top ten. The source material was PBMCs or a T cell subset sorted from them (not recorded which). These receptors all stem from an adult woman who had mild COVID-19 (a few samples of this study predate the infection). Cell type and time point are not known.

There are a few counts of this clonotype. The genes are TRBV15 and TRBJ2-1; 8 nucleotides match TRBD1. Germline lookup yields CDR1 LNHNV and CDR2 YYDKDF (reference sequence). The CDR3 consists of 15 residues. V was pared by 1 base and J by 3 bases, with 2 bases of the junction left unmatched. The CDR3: CATSRGGQGYNEQFF. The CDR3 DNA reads TGTGCCACCAGCAGAGGCGGACAGGGCTACAATGAGCAGTTCTTC.

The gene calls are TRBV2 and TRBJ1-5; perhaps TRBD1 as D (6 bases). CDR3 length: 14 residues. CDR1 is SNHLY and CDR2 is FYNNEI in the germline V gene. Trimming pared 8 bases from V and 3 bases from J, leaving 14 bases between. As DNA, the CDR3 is TGTGCCAGCGAGGAACAGGGCGACAATCAGCCCCAGCATTTT. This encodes CASEEQGDNQPQHF.

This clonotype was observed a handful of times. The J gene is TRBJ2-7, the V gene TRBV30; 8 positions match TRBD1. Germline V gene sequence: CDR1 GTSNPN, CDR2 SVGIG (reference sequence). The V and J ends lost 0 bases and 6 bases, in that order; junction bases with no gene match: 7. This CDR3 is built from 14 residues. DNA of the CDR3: TGTGCCTGGAGTGTCCAGACAGGGGTGGCCGAGCAGTACTTC. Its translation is CAWSVQTGVAEQYF.

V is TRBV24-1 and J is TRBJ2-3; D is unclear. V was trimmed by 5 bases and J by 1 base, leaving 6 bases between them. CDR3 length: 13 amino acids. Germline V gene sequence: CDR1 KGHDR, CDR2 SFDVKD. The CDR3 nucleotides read TGTGCCACCAGTGGGACGGGCACAGATACGCAGTATTTT. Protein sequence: CATSGTGTDTQYF.

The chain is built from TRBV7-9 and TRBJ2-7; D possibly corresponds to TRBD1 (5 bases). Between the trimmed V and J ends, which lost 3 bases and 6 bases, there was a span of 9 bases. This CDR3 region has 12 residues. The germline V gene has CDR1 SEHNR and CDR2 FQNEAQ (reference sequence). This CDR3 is CASSFRVGEQYF. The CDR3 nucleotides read TGTGCCAGCAGCTTCAGGGTAGGCGAGCAGTACTTC.

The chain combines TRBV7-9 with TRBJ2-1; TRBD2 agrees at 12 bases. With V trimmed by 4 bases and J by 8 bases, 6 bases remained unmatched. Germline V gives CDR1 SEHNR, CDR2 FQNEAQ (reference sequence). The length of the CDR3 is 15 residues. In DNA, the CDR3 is TGTGCCAGCAGCTCGACTAGCGGGAGTGGGGATGAGCAGTTCTTC. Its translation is CASSSTSGSGDEQFF.

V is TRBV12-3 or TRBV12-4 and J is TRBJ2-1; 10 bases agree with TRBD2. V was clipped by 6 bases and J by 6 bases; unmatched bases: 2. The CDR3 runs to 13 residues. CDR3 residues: CASRLAGSNEQFF. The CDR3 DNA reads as TGTGCCAGCAGACTAGCGGGGAGCAATGAGCAGTTCTTC.